This entry is about one TCR beta chain. The data were produced by immunoSEQ multiplex PCR, yet TCRdb's version contains in-frame clones alone and is incomplete. The table shows over 150,000 clones, with roughly 90% occurring only once. Patients at the Seattle site were enrolled during active infection and followed longitudinally. This CDR3 is built from 16 residues. The V end was cut by 4 bases, the J end by 6 bases, with 20 bases between. The germline V gene encodes CDR1 SGHKS and CDR2 YYEKEE (reference sequence). This sample is drawn from a study of blood T cell repertoires in COVID-19. Specimen: peripheral blood. The clonotype was recovered from a man between 18 and 29 years old with COVID-19, enrolled during active disease. The rearrangement links TRBV5-5 to TRBJ2-1, with D possibly TRBD2 on 7 matching bases. CDR3 sequence reads: CASSRRGGVNINEQFF. The DNA for the CDR3 is TGTGCCAGCAGCAGAAGAGGGGGGGTCAACATCAATGAGCAGTTCTTC.